This T cell receptor (beta chain) was captured by sequencing in a study of response to subunit inactivated influenza vaccine. Via MiXCR, TCRdb re-called the RT-PCR reads, giving one row per CDR3 protein. The top ten clones hold 2.5% to 3.5% of a sample with roughly 500,000 distinct CDR3 sequences, approximately 15% of them seen once. The germline V gene has CDR1 SGHRS and CDR2 YFSETQ. The CDR3 runs 16 residues. Trimming removed 3 bases from V and 7 bases from J, with 22 bases in between. This clonotype originated in a man aged 45 to 75 who received an inactivated influenza vaccine. The V gene is TRBV5-1, the J gene TRBJ1-1; weak D call: TRBD1 (5 bases). The sample here was CD4+ T cells sorted from PBMCs, taken around 25 months after vaccination. The CDR3 loop is CASSWGGEGSMVEAFF. In DNA, the CDR3 is TGCGCCAGCAGCTGGGGGGGAGAGGGGTCCATGGTTGAAGCTTTCTTT.